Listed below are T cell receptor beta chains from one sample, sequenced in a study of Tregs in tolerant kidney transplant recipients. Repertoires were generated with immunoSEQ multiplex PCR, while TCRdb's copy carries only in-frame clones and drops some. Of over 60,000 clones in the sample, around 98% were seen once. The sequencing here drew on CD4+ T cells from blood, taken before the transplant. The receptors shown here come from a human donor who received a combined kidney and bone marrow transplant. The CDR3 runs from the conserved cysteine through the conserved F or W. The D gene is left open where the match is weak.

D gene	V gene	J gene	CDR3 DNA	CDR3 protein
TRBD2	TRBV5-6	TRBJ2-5	TGTGCCAGCAGCCAGGCACCCAGCGGGGATAATTACCAAGAGACCCAGTACTTC	CASSQAPSGDNYQETQYF
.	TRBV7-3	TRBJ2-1	TGTGCCAGCAGCCTAGCTGTAGGGGAGCAGTTCTTC	CASSLAVGEQFF
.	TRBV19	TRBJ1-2	TGTGCCAGTAGTATCGAAGGGGGCTATGGCTACACCTTC	CASSIEGGYGYTF
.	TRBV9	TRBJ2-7	TGTGCCAGCAGCACCCAGACAGGACTTTCCTACGAGCAGTACTTC	CASSTQTGLSYEQYF
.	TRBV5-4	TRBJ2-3	TGTGCCAGCAGCCTGAAATTTGGGACTAGCACAGATACGCAGTATTTT	CASSLKFGTSTDTQYF
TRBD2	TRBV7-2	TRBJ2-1	TGTGCCAGCAGTCCGATTCTTGAGCGGGGGTACAATGAGCAGTTCTTC	CASSPILERGYNEQFF
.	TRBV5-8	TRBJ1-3	TGTGCCAGCAGCTTGACAGACGGAAACACCATATATTTT	CASSLTDGNTIYF
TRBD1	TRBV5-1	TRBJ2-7	TGCGCCAGCAGCTTGAATAGTTTTGGACAGGGACTCGGCGAGCAGTACTTC	CASSLNSFGQGLGEQYF
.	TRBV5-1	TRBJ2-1	TGCGCCAGCAGCTTGGGGGCGGGGAACAATGAGCAGTTCTTC	CASSLGAGNNEQFF
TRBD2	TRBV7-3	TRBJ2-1	TGTGCCAGCAGCTTGCTAGCGGGAGTTACATACAATGAGCAGTTCTTC	CASSLLAGVTYNEQFF
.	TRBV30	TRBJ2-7	TGTGCCTGGAGTGCGGCAGGGTTTTCCTACGAGCAGTACTTC	CAWSAAGFSYEQYF